The source of this T cell receptor beta chain is a study of identical twins. General study results and limits: The study based its conclusions on cross-sectional statistical analysis and did not follow the same donors.

Trimming left V 7 bases short and J 7 bases short, with 7 bases between. CDR1 KGHDR and CDR2 SFDVKD come from the germline V gene. This CDR3 is 11 amino acids long. Via MiXCR, TCRdb re-called the 5' RACE reads, giving one row per CDR3 protein. The sample lists roughly 480,000 distinct CDR3 sequences; 20% to 25% were seen once. In the case of this clonotype: The antigen remains unidentified.

These same records also appear under a second study, on T cells expressing NK-cell markers. This second study notes: Of the CD8+ T cells in about 6 donors, roughly 1.0-7.5% belonged to dominant NKG2C+ clonotypes. Where several donors were concerned, these clonotypes also led the CD3+CD56-NKG2C+ fraction.

Sequenced input: CD4+ T cells sorted from blood. The TCR comes from a young woman in good health. The genes are TRBV24-1 and TRBJ2-1; no definite D call. Here the CDR3 reads CATSRFNEQFF. The CDR3 coding sequence is TGTGCCACCAGCAGATTTAATGAGCAGTTCTTC.